This T cell receptor (beta chain) was obtained from a study of blood T cell repertoires in COVID-19. Across the study: COVID-19 samples collected from the United States, Italy and Spain covered acute and convalescent phases. PBMCs, B-cell-depleted T cells, or T cells were the source of the cDNA or gDNA that made up the material.

Germline lookup yields CDR1 MGHRA and CDR2 YSYEKL. V lost 3 bases, J lost 0 bases, and 12 bases lay in between. The CDR3 extends over 15 amino acids. Original processing methods: How many nucleated cells were present was estimated from reference gene primer amplification. The protocol was immunoSEQ multiplex PCR, while the TCRdb copy is restricted to in-frame clones and leaves out a portion. V and J calls and clone size follow that table, whereas D and trimming were derived from the DNA. The table includes roughly 250,000 clones, around 82% detected once. The clonotype originates from a human donor in a cohort sampled during active COVID-19. The material sequenced was peripheral blood. V usage is TRBV4-1 and J usage is TRBJ2-7, with D perhaps matching TRBD1 (5 bases). The CDR3 sequence is CASSQAGFSSYEQYF. The CDR3 DNA sequence: TGCGCCAGCAGCCAGGCAGGGTTTAGCTCCTACGAGCAGTACTTC.